Below are 27 T cell receptor beta chains sequenced from a single sample in a study of T cell changes during pregnancy in multiple sclerosis. Sequencing used immunoSEQ multiplex PCR; TCRdb keeps in-frame clones, though not all of them. The sample holds over 70,000 clones, around 93% seen once. The starting material was peripheral blood, obtained in the first trimester of pregnancy. Receptors were obtained from a female donor with multiple sclerosis, enrolled in a pregnancy study.

The V and J genes are TRBV7-2 and TRBJ2-7; 9 bases are shared with TRBD2. The CDR3 runs 15 residues. Germline CDR1 SGHTA, CDR2 FQGNSA. Trimming removed 4 bases from V and 4 bases from J; junction bases left unmatched: 8. CDR3 loop: CASSSRSGGAYEQYF. In nucleotides, the CDR3 is TGTGCCAGCAGCTCCCGTAGCGGGGGTGCGTACGAGCAGTACTTC.

The chain combines TRBV5-8 with TRBJ1-5; D is perhaps TRBD1 (6 bases). Germline-derived CDR1 and CDR2 are SGHTS and YDEGEE. This CDR3 is 19 amino acids long. V gave up 3 bases and J gave up 5 bases, with 27 bases separating them. The CDR3: CASSSTPGVGQYRDQPQHF. The CDR3 nucleotides read TGTGCCAGCAGCTCCACGCCCGGGGTTGGACAGTATAGGGATCAGCCCCAGCATTTT.

This chain connects TRBV2 to TRBJ2-4; 7 positions match TRBD2. Germline CDR1 SNHLY, CDR2 FYNNEI. J lost 5 bases, V lost 4 bases, and 11 bases had no gene match. The CDR3 covers 16 residues. For the CDR3, the DNA is TGTGCCAGCAGTGCGGGAGGACTAGTGATACAAAACATTCAGTACTTC. It codes for CASSAGGLVIQNIQYF.

The CDR3 coding sequence is TGTGCCAGCAGCTTGGGGTCAGCCGGGGGCACTGAAGCTTTCTTT. This codes for CASSLGSAGGTEAFF. This chain joins TRBV5-8 and TRBJ1-1; possible D gene TRBD1, 5 bases. The CDR3 is 15 residues long. From germline, CDR1 is SGHTS and CDR2 YDEGEE. Trimming shortened V by 0 bases and J by 4 bases, and 13 bases separated the two germline ends.

This clone occurred once. V gene TRBV10-3 combines with J gene TRBJ2-2, with 8 bases that match TRBD2. Germline CDR1 and CDR2: ENHRY and SYGVKD. V shed 8 bases, J shed 2 bases, and the junction held 7 bases outside the gene matches. The CDR3 length is 15 residues. The CDR3 loop is CAIRGGAINTGELFF. In DNA, the CDR3 is TGTGCCATCCGGGGGGGGGCGATCAACACCGGGGAGCTGTTTTTT.

Ten or more counts support this clone. The chain has TRBV29-1 and TRBJ2-7; 10 bases are a match to TRBD1. V was pared by 6 bases and J by 5 bases, with 13 bases of the junction left unmatched. The CDR3 is made up of 15 amino acids. Germline V gene data show CDR1 as SQVTM and CDR2 as ANQGSEA. In DNA, the CDR3 is TGCAGCGTAGCTAGGATGGGACAGGGGATCCACGAGCAGTACTTC. This codes for CSVARMGQGIHEQYF.

This sequence joins TRBV30 and TRBJ1-6, with 7 bases that match TRBD1. Per germline, CDR1 GTSNPN and CDR2 SVGIG (reference sequence). Unmatched junction bases numbered 5, after V lost 5 bases and J lost 7 bases. CDR3 length equals 13 residues. CDR3 nucleotide sequence: TGTGCCTGGGCGACAGGGACAAATTCACCCCTCCACTTT. Its protein product is CAWATGTNSPLHF.

This chain links TRBV7-9 with TRBJ1-2; a possible D gene is TRBD1 (6 bases). Germline V gives CDR1 SEHNR, CDR2 FQNEAQ (reference sequence). Trimming took off 3 bases at V and 8 bases at J, with 13 bases between the two ends. The CDR3 length is 13 residues. The CDR3 loop reads CASSLKAGDGYTF. As DNA, the CDR3 is TGTGCCAGCAGCTTGAAGGCAGGGGACGGCTACACCTTC.

In DNA, the CDR3 is TGTGCTAGTGGTTTGTGGGACAGGGGGCCGGGTGAGCAGTACTTC. Amino acid sequence: CASGLWDRGPGEQYF. The rearrangement uses TRBV12-5 and TRBJ2-7, with TRBD1 matching over 12 bases. The germline CDR1 and CDR2 sequences are LGHNT and FRNRAP. The V segment lost 2 bases and the J segment 7 bases; nucleotides outside the gene matches: 6. CDR3 size: 15 residues.

V gene TRBV9 combines with J gene TRBJ1-2; 7 positions match TRBD1. The CDR3 covers 17 residues. V was pared by 3 bases and J by 0 bases, with 11 bases of the junction left unmatched. Germline V CDR1 and CDR2: SGDLS, YYNGEE. The CDR3, as DNA: TGTGCCAGCAGCGCAGACAGGACAGGAACTACTAACTATGGCTACACCTTC. Its translation: CASSADRTGTTNYGYTF.

The chain couples TRBV6-5 to TRBJ1-2; possibly TRBD1 for D (6 bases). Germline lookup yields CDR1 MNHEY and CDR2 SVGAGI. This CDR3 comprises 15 residues. V lost 0 bases to trimming and J lost 4 bases, with 12 bases between them. CDR3 DNA: TGTGCCAGCAGTTACTCGGGGGCTACGATCTATGGCTACACCTTC. It is translated as CASSYSGATIYGYTF.

The V gene is TRBV5-4, the J gene TRBJ2-5, with 8 positions matching TRBD2. V trimming: 0 bases; J trimming: 5 bases; junction bases outside the gene matches: 12. The CDR3 runs to 17 residues. CDR1 and CDR2 (germline): SGHNT, YYREEE (reference sequence). The chain's CDR3 is CASSLDLLSGGKETQYF. CDR3 in DNA: TGTGCCAGCAGCTTGGACCTTTTAAGCGGGGGAAAGGAGACCCAGTACTTC.

The chain uses TRBV5-5 and TRBJ2-6; 7 bases align to TRBD1. The CDR3 extends over 14 amino acids. CDR1 and CDR2 from the germline V gene are SGHKS and YYEKEE (reference sequence). V dropped 5 bases and J dropped 2; count of bases not matched to a gene: 1. CDR3 residues: CASRQGAGANVLTF. The CDR3, as DNA: TGTGCCAGCAGGCAGGGGGCTGGGGCCAACGTCCTGACTTTC.

The V gene is TRBV25-1, the J gene TRBJ2-1; 9 positions match TRBD2. The germline CDR1 and CDR2 sequences are MGHDK and SYGVNS. This CDR3 has 15 amino acids. The J segment lost 10 bases and the V segment lost 3 bases, leaving 10 bases of the junction unmatched. The CDR3 sequence: CASSDGPAGGGEQFF. The DNA of the CDR3 is TGTGCCAGCAGTGATGGTCCAGCGGGGGGAGGAGAGCAGTTCTTC.

As for this clone: Additional DNA sequences in this sample encode the identical CDR3. This chain links TRBV5-1 with TRBJ2-7, with 9 bases identical to TRBD1. Germline lookup yields CDR1 SGHRS and CDR2 YFSETQ. This CDR3 has 14 amino acids. The V and J ends lost 3 bases and 2 bases, in that order; junction bases with no gene match: 3. This CDR3 is CASSWGQGAYEQYF. The CDR3 DNA follows: TGCGCCAGCAGCTGGGGACAGGGAGCCTACGAGCAGTACTTC.

The V gene is TRBV27, the J gene TRBJ2-7, with 8 nucleotides matching TRBD1. The J segment lost 0 bases and the V segment lost 4 bases, leaving 8 bases of the junction unmatched. The germline V gene encodes CDR1 MNHEY and CDR2 SMNVEV (reference sequence). This CDR3 has 16 amino acids. CDR3 DNA: TGTGCCAGCAGTTCGACAGGGGTACTTAGCTCCTACGAGCAGTACTTC. Its protein is CASSSTGVLSSYEQYF.

The chain joins TRBV4-2 to TRBJ1-6; TRBD1 aligns across 7 bases. The germline CDR1 and CDR2 sequences are LGHNA and YNFKEQ. The CDR3 extends over 15 amino acids. V gave up 3 bases and J gave up 4 bases; unmatched junction bases: 3. The CDR3 loop is CASSQATGYNSPLHF. CDR3 sequence (DNA): TGTGCCAGCAGCCAGGCGACAGGGTATAATTCACCCCTCCACTTT.

The CDR3 here is CASSQEGWTRDRAIYTGELFF. The CDR3 coding sequence is TGCGCCAGCAGCCAAGAAGGGTGGACACGGGACAGGGCAATTTATACCGGGGAGCTGTTTTTT. The chain joins TRBV4-1 to TRBJ2-2, with 9 bases that match TRBD1. The CDR3 totals 21 residues. J gave up 5 bases and V 0 bases, and 19 bases lay outside the gene matches. Germline V gene sequence: CDR1 MGHRA, CDR2 YSYEKL.

The gene calls are TRBV4-1 and TRBJ1-1, with D possibly matching TRBD1 (5 bases). The CDR3 covers 14 residues. Germline V gene data show CDR1 as MGHRA and CDR2 as YSYEKL. Trimming took off 5 bases at V and 1 base at J, with 11 bases between the two ends. The CDR3 DNA reads TGCGCCAGCAGCTCTCCGACAGCGAACACTGAAGCTTTCTTT. It translates to CASSSPTANTEAFF.

The chain uses TRBV2 and TRBJ1-5; D might be TRBD1 (5 bases). Germline V lookup: CDR1 SNHLY, CDR2 FYNNEI. Trimming shortened V by 7 bases and J by 1 base, and 5 bases separated the two germline ends. The CDR3 is 12 amino acids. Written as DNA, the CDR3 is TGTGCCAGCAAGGGGAGCAATCAGCCCCAGCATTTT. This sequence encodes CASKGSNQPQHF.

The chain couples TRBV2 to TRBJ1-1; 9 nucleotides align to TRBD1. The germline gives CDR1 SNHLY, CDR2 FYNNEI. The junction had 3 bases not matched to a gene; V was cut back by 3 bases and J by 1 base. CDR3 length: 15 amino acids. Here the CDR3 reads CASSDDRGKNTEAFF. CDR3 nucleotide sequence: TGTGCCAGCAGTGACGACAGGGGGAAGAACACTGAAGCTTTCTTT. The variable domain in full, with the rest retrieved from reference TRBV2 and TRBJ1-1, is EPEVTQTPSHQVTQMGQEVILRCVPISNHLYFYWYRQILGQKVEFLVSFYNNEISEKSEIFDDQFSVERPDGSNFTLKIRSTKLEDSAMYFCASSDDRGKNTEAFFGQGTRLTVV.

V is TRBV4-1 and J is TRBJ2-7, with D maybe TRBD1 (7 bases). Germline V gene data show CDR1 as MGHRA and CDR2 as YSYEKL. This CDR3 is built from 15 residues. Trimming pared 0 bases from V and 6 bases from J, leaving 15 bases between. CDR3 residues: CASSQDEGTAGEQYF. In DNA form, the CDR3 reads TGCGCCAGCAGCCAAGATGAGGGGACAGCGGGCGAGCAGTACTTC.

The CDR3 here is CASSLDGVSGANVLTF. The CDR3 nucleotides read TGTGCCAGCAGCTTAGACGGGGTTTCTGGGGCCAACGTCCTGACTTTC. The rearrangement joins TRBV11-2 to TRBJ2-6; possibly TRBD2 for D (5 bases). CDR1 is SGHAT and CDR2 is FQNNGV in the germline V gene. There are 16 residues in the CDR3. V was clipped by 0 bases and J by 1 base, with 7 bases between them.

V is TRBV11-2 and J is TRBJ2-1, with TRBD2 matching over 11 bases. Trimming took 5 bases from V and 8 from J; bases not matched to a gene: 11. Germline lookup yields CDR1 SGHAT and CDR2 FQNNGV. This CDR3 spans 16 amino acids. CDR3 residues: CASSPLSGGAWDEQFF. CDR3 in DNA: TGTGCCAGCAGCCCTCTTAGCGGGGGGGCCTGGGATGAGCAGTTCTTC.

This clone was observed a single time. V is TRBV14 and J is TRBJ1-4; no firm D call. Trimming took off 0 bases at V and 5 bases at J, with 13 bases between the two ends. This CDR3 comprises 16 residues. Germline loops: CDR1 SGHDN, CDR2 FVKESK. The CDR3 nucleotides read TGTGCCAGCAGCCAAGAACGGGTCCCCTTGAATGAAAAACTGTTTTTT. Translated: CASSQERVPLNEKLFF.

The chain links TRBV2 to TRBJ1-5, with TRBD1 as a possible D gene (5 bases). Germline assignment: CDR1 SNHLY and CDR2 FYNNEI. With 7 bases removed from V and 0 bases from J, the gap between germline ends came to 7 bases. The CDR3 totals 13 residues. In DNA form, the CDR3 reads TGTGCCAGCATGGGGGGTAGCAATCAGCCCCAGCATTTT. It yields the protein CASMGGSNQPQHF.

The J gene is TRBJ2-4, the V gene TRBV15; a possible D gene is TRBD2 (6 bases). CDR1 LNHNV and CDR2 YYDKDF come from the germline V gene (reference sequence). The CDR3 runs 16 residues. V shed 1 base and J shed 0 bases, with 10 bases lying between them. CDR3 nucleotide sequence: TGTGCCACCAGCAGAGGTGCGGGGATAGCCAAAAACATTCAGTACTTC. This translates into CATSRGAGIAKNIQYF.